Presented here are 7 T cell receptor beta chains from one specimen sequenced in a study of shared clonotypes between healthy human individuals. Produced via immunoSEQ multiplex PCR; TCRdb's table is partial and in-frame only. The sample has about 980,000 clones, roughly 72% seen once; the top ten hold approximately 1.5%. The sequenced sample consisted of memory CD4+ T cells sorted from blood. This sample's subset: CD45RA-negative fraction. Receptors were obtained from a man in his late teens or twenties in good health.

In its sample, this clone was seen once. J is TRBJ1-1 and V is TRBV2, with no clear D. Germline V lookup: CDR1 SNHLY, CDR2 FYNNEI. The CDR3 is 14 residues long. V was cut by 4 bases and J by 4 bases, with 13 bases left in between. CDR3 bases: TGTGCCAGCAGTGGACTTGTAGGGTCCACTGAAGCTTTCTTT. Protein product: CASSGLVGSTEAFF.

This chain joins TRBV28 and TRBJ1-5; no clear D gene. V lost 4 bases and J 0 bases, leaving 16 bases between the germline ends. CDR3 length equals 17 residues. CDR1 MDHEN and CDR2 SYDVKM come from the germline V gene. The CDR3 DNA follows: TGTGCCAGCAGTTCCCCCAATATCGGGTATAGCAATCAGCCCCAGCATTTT. Amino acid sequence: CASSSPNIGYSNQPQHF.

This chain links TRBV6-5 with TRBJ2-7; D gene unclear. With 5 bases removed from V and 3 bases from J, the gap between germline ends came to 2 bases. Germline CDR1 reads MNHEY; CDR2 reads SVGAGI. The CDR3 extends over 10 amino acids. DNA for the CDR3: TGTGCCAGCAGTAACTACGAGCAGTACTTC. Translated: CASSNYEQYF.

This clone has at least ten counts. The J gene is TRBJ1-4, the V gene TRBV19; D not certain. The V gene lost 3 bases and the J gene lost 3 bases, with 11 bases spanning the gap. Per germline, CDR1 LNHDA and CDR2 SQIVND (reference sequence). This CDR3 is 15 amino acids long. DNA for the CDR3: TGTGCCAGTAGTATCATGGAAGGGTCTAATGAAAAACTGTTTTTT. Protein sequence: CASSIMEGSNEKLFF.

The CDR3 spells CASSYGHGPNNEQFF. CDR3 sequence (DNA): TGTGCCAGCAGTTACGGACACGGACCTAACAATGAGCAGTTCTTC. The J gene is TRBJ2-1, the V gene TRBV6-5; tentatively, D is TRBD1 (5 bases). The V and J ends lost 2 bases and 5 bases respectively, with 13 bases between them. From germline, CDR1 is MNHEY and CDR2 SVGAGI. The CDR3 contains 15 residues.

The chain employs TRBV7-2 and TRBJ2-1; the match to TRBD2 covers 11 bases. The CDR3 is 18 amino acids. Germline assignment: CDR1 SGHTA and CDR2 FQGNSA. V lost 0 bases, J lost 2 bases, and 6 bases stayed unmatched. As DNA, the CDR3 is TGTGCCAGCAGCTTAGCTGGGGCGACTAGCGGGGCCTACAATGAGCAGTTCTTC. It translates to CASSLAGATSGAYNEQFF.

The chain has TRBV7-9 and TRBJ1-4; no definite D call. CDR1 is SEHNR and CDR2 is FQNEAQ in the germline V gene (reference sequence). The CDR3 consists of 13 residues. The germline V and J ends were trimmed by 2 bases and 0 bases, with 1 base remaining between them. The DNA for the CDR3 is TGTGCCAGCAGCTTAACAACTAATGAAAAACTGTTTTTT. Its protein is CASSLTTNEKLFF.